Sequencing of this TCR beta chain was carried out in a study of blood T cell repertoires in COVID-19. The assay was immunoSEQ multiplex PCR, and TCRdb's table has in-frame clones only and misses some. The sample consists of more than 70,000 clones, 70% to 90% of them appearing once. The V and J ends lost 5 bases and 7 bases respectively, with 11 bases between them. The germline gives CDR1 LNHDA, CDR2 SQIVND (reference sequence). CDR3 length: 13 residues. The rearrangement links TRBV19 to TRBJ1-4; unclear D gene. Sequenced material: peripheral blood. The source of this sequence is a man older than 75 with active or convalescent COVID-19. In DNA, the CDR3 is TGTGCCAGTAGTCGGGAACGTACTGAAAAACTGTTTTTT. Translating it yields CASSRERTEKLFF.